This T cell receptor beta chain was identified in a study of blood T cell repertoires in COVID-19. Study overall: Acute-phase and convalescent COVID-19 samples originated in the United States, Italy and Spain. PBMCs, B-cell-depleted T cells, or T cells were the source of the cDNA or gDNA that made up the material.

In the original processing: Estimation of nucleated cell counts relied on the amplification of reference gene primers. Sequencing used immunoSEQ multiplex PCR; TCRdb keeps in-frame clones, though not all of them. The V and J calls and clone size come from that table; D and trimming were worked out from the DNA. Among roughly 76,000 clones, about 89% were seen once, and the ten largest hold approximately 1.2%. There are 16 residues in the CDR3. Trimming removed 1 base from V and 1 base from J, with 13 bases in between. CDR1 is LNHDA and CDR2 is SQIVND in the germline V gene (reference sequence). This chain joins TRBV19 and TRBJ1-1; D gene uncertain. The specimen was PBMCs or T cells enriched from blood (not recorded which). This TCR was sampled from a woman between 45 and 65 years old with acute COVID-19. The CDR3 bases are TGTGCCAGTAGTATAGCGGGGTGGCAGAGGAACACTGAAGCTTTCTTT. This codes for CASSIAGWQRNTEAFF.